Listed below are T cell receptor beta chains from one sample, sequenced in a study of T cell clonotyping in hematopoietic cell transplantation. Assay: immunoSEQ multiplex PCR; the TCRdb copy retains only in-frame clones and omits some. The sample comprises under 6,500 clones, more than 85% of which are singletons, and about 44% rests with the top ten. The sequences come from peripheral blood mononuclear cells, collected 100 days after allogeneic stem cell transplant. The receptors here all came from a female patient aged 50-59 years who had an allogeneic stem cell transplant from an unrelated donor, so T cells may come from the graft donor. Some clones in this sample may be carry-over from other donors' samples. Each CDR3 is given with its conserved first and last residue. Fields, in order: D gene, clone size, V gene, J gene, CDR3 length, CDR3 protein, CDR3 DNA. The D gene is left open where the match is weak. Size is stated for part of the rows, as once, few or many counts, or as a class when the clone is expanded.

>NA|NA|TRBV29-1|TRBJ2-6|17
CSVWPKLAYSRANVLTF
TGCAGCGTTTGGCCAAAACTAGCATACAGTCGGGCCAACGTCCTGACTTTC
>TRBD1|NA|TRBV19|TRBJ1-5|15
CASSKYNRDSQPQHF
TGTGCCAGTAGTAAGTACAACCGGGACAGCCAGCCCCAGCATTTT
>TRBD2|NA|TRBV19|TRBJ2-2|18
CASSKRTSGGGNTGELFF
TGTGCCAGTAGTAAGAGGACTAGCGGGGGGGGTAACACCGGGGAGCTGTTTTTT
>NA|NA|TRBV9|TRBJ1-1|11
CASSGITEAFF
TGTGCCAGCAGCGGTATCACTGAAGCTTTCTTT
>NA|NA|TRBV30|TRBJ1-6|13
CAWETSAGSPLHF
TGTGCCTGGGAGACCTCAGCGGGGTCACCCCTCCACTTT
>NA|NA|TRBV5-4|TRBJ2-7|16
CASSLGGAGRSYEQYF
TGTGCCAGCAGCTTGGGGGGGGCAGGGAGATCCTACGAGCAGTACTTC
>NA|NA|TRBV2|TRBJ1-5|16
CASSEGSRPYGQPQHF
TGTGCCAGCAGTGAAGGGAGTCGGCCTTATGGTCAGCCCCAGCATTTT
>NA|NA|TRBV19|TRBJ2-1|11
CASSIGVEQFF
TGTGCCAGTAGTATAGGTGTGGAGCAGTTCTTC
>NA|NA|TRBV2|TRBJ1-1|12
CASLDSNTEAFF
TGTGCCAGCTTAGACAGCAACACTGAAGCTTTCTTT
>NA|NA|TRBV27|TRBJ1-2|12
CASRGPLYGYTF
TGTGCCAGCAGAGGACCGCTCTATGGCTACACCTTC
>TRBD1|NA|TRBV6-5|TRBJ1-2|16
CASSYLDRATNYGYTF
TGTGCCAGCAGTTACCTGGACAGGGCAACTAACTATGGCTACACCTTC
>TRBD1|NA|TRBV6-1|TRBJ2-7|14
CASSAGTGGYEQYF
TGTGCCAGCAGTGCCGGGACAGGGGGCTACGAGCAGTACTTC
>NA|NA|TRBV15|TRBJ1-4|14
CATSGGQGEEKLFF
TGTGCCACCAGCGGGGGGCAGGGAGAGGAAAAACTGTTTTTT
>TRBD2|once|TRBV7-7|TRBJ2-5|16
CASSLGLAGGQETQYF
TGTGCTAGCAGCTTAGGACTAGCGGGGGGGCAGGAGACCCAGTACTTC
>NA|NA|TRBV19|TRBJ1-1|12
CAIQSRGTEAFF
TGTGCCATACAATCGCGGGGTACTGAAGCTTTCTTT
>TRBD1|NA|TRBV28|TRBJ2-2|15
CASSRGTGDTGELFF
TGTGCCAGCAGCCGCGGGACAGGGGACACCGGGGAGCTGTTTTTT
>NA|NA|TRBV7-3|TRBJ2-7|15
CASRRLTDGSYEQYF
TGTGCCAGCAGACGGCTGACGGACGGAAGCTACGAGCAGTACTTC
>NA|NA|TRBV10-3|TRBJ2-1|14
CAISEVSYNNEQFF
TGTGCCATCAGTGAAGTCTCCTATAACAATGAGCAGTTCTTC
>TRBD1|NA|TRBV5-4|TRBJ1-3|15
CASSLQGPPIRTIYF
TGTGCCAGCAGCTTACAGGGGCCACCAATTCGCACCATATATTTT
>NA|NA|TRBV19|TRBJ1-1|13
CASSIQRNTEAFF
TGTGCCAGTAGTATCCAGAGGAACACTGAAGCTTTCTTT
>NA|NA|TRBV2|TRBJ2-7|13
CASRPAGRSEQYF
TGTGCCAGCAGGCCCGCTGGTCGGAGTGAGCAGTACTTC
>NA|once|TRBV10-3|TRBJ1-6|15
CAISESRQAPSPLHF
TGTGCCATCAGTGAGTCACGGCAAGCGCCATCACCCCTCCACTTT
>TRBD1|NA|TRBV4-1|TRBJ2-1|15
CASSPGQGTYNEQFF
TGCGCCAGCAGCCCGGGACAGGGGACCTACAATGAGCAGTTCTTC